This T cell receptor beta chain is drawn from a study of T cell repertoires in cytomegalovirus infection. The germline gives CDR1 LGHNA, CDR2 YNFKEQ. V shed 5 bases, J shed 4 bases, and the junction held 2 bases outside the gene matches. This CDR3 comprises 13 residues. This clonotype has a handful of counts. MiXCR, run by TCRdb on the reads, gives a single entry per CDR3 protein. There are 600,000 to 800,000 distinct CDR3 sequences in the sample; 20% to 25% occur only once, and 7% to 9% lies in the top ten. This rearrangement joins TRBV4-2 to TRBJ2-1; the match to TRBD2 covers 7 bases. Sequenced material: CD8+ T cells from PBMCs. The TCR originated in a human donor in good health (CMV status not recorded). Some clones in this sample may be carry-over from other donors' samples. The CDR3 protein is CASSAGVYNEQFF. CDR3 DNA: TGTGCCAGCAGCGCGGGGGTATACAATGAGCAGTTCTTC.